This TCR beta chain came from a study of blood T cell repertoires in COVID-19. In the study overall: COVID-19 samples from acute and convalescent phases originated in the United States, Italy and Spain.

In the authors' methods: Estimation of nucleated cell counts relied on the amplification of reference gene primers. This table comes from immunoSEQ multiplex PCR, and its TCRdb copy is limited to in-frame clones, with some not included. The V and J calls and clone size were taken over from that table, and D and trimming were inferred from the DNA. This table holds approximately 53,000 clones, approximately 91% found once. Trimming took off 1 base at V and 0 bases at J, with 25 bases between the two ends. This CDR3 has 22 residues. The receptor was isolated from a human donor in a cohort sampled during active COVID-19. Sequencing was done on a sample of peripheral blood. The chain carries TRBV23-1 and TRBJ2-6; TRBD2 might be the D (5 bases). TRBV23-1 is an open reading frame, and its role is uncertain. CDR3 in amino acids: CASSQYLLVVERGFSGANVLTF. The CDR3 DNA reads as TGCGCCAGCAGTCAATACCTTCTAGTTGTCGAACGGGGTTTCTCTGGGGCCAACGTCCTGACTTTC.